Listed below are T cell receptor beta chains from one sample, sequenced in a study of human T cells and chemical hapten exposure. Each CDR3 protein gets one entry after TCRdb re-called the RACE reads with MiXCR. Of 330,000 or so distinct CDR3 sequences in the sample, just under 6.5% were seen once. The material was whole blood, obtained in connection with sensitization to the hapten diphenylcyclopropenone (DPC). The receptor set was obtained from a woman aged 18-30 years with alopecia areata. Some clones in this sample may be carry-over from other donors' samples. Both conserved end residues are part of each CDR3. Each record gives: D gene, J gene, V gene, clone size, CDR3 protein, CDR3 DNA. D genes are given only for firm matches. Not all rows give a size; the values are once, few, many and, for expanded clones, a class.

D: -
J: TRBJ1-5
V: TRBV6-2/TRBV6-3
size: -
CDR3: CASSSRRDGGNQPQHF
DNA: TGTGCCAGCAGTTCTCGGCGGGACGGCGGCAATCAGCCCCAGCATTTT

D: -
J: TRBJ1-5
V: TRBV7-9
size: -
CDR3: CASSLEGEGRGNQPQHF
DNA: TGTGCCAGCAGCTTAGAAGGCGAAGGTCGGGGCAATCAGCCCCAGCATTTT

D: -
J: TRBJ2-3
V: TRBV27
size: few
CDR3: CASSLSLSPVPDTQYF
DNA: TGTGCCAGCAGTTTATCGCTATCTCCTGTTCCCGATACGCAGTATTTT

D: TRBD2
J: TRBJ2-1
V: TRBV9
size: once
CDR3: CASSPLADSYNEQFF
DNA: TGTGCCAGCAGCCCTCTAGCGGACTCCTACAATGAGCAGTTCTTC

D: -
J: TRBJ2-1
V: TRBV20-1
size: many
CDR3: CSASPSANEQFF
DNA: TGCAGTGCTAGCCCCTCGGCTAATGAGCAGTTCTTC

D: -
J: TRBJ1-2
V: TRBV5-4
size: many
CDR3: CASSLATTGDYGYTF
DNA: TGTGCCAGCAGCTTGGCCACGACGGGAGATTATGGCTACACCTTC

D: TRBD1
J: TRBJ1-1
V: TRBV5-6
size: many
CDR3: CASSFGTGGTGTEAFF
DNA: TGTGCCAGCAGCTTTGGGACAGGGGGTACGGGCACTGAAGCTTTCTTT

D: -
J: TRBJ1-2
V: TRBV4-3
size: -
CDR3: CASSQDAGWDYGYTF
DNA: TGCGCCAGCAGCCAAGATGCGGGTTGGGACTATGGCTACACCTTC

D: TRBD2
J: TRBJ2-7
V: TRBV27
size: many
CDR3: CASRRTSGAYEQYF
DNA: TGTGCCAGCAGAAGGACCAGCGGGGCATACGAGCAGTACTTC

D: -
J: TRBJ2-1
V: TRBV15
size: -
CDR3: CATSSWGLSSYNEQFF
DNA: TGTGCCACCAGCAGCTGGGGGCTGAGCTCCTACAATGAGCAGTTCTTC

D: TRBD2
J: TRBJ2-5
V: TRBV24-1
size: -
CDR3: CATSDPSGAATQYF
DNA: TGTGCCACCAGTGATCCTAGCGGGGCCGCGACCCAGTACTTC

D: TRBD1
J: TRBJ1-2
V: TRBV7-9
size: -
CDR3: CASSGQGPYGYTF
DNA: TGTGCCAGCAGTGGACAGGGACCTTATGGCTACACCTTC

D: TRBD1
J: TRBJ1-1
V: TRBV6-2/TRBV6-3
size: many
CDR3: CASSLPRGPGTEAFF
DNA: TGTGCCAGCAGTTTGCCCAGGGGGCCGGGCACTGAAGCTTTCTTT

D: TRBD1
J: TRBJ1-5
V: TRBV6-5
size: many
CDR3: CASSGGGQGGQPQHF
DNA: TGTGCCAGCAGTGGGGGGGGACAGGGAGGTCAGCCCCAGCATTTT

D: -
J: TRBJ2-7
V: TRBV16
size: -
CDR3: CASSQSGVWQGREQYF
DNA: TGTGCCAGCAGCCAATCGGGTGTTTGGCAGGGGCGGGAGCAGTACTTC

D: TRBD2
J: TRBJ2-3
V: TRBV4-2
size: few
CDR3: CASKAGGPSGTDTQYF
DNA: TGTGCCAGCAAGGCGGGGGGACCTAGCGGCACAGATACGCAGTATTTT

D: -
J: TRBJ1-3
V: TRBV6-6
size: many
CDR3: CASSLREAYRGNTIYF
DNA: TGTGCCAGCAGTTTGAGGGAGGCTTATCGTGGAAACACCATATATTTT

D: -
J: TRBJ2-2
V: TRBV27
size: few
CDR3: CASSAREPQNTGELFF
DNA: TGTGCCAGCAGTGCCCGTGAACCGCAGAACACCGGGGAGCTGTTTTTT

D: TRBD1
J: TRBJ1-3
V: TRBV12-3/TRBV12-4
size: many
CDR3: CASRRQGGSGNTIYF
DNA: TGTGCCAGCAGGAGACAGGGTGGCTCTGGAAACACCATATATTTT

D: -
J: TRBJ2-5
V: TRBV5-8
size: -
CDR3: CASSFGGRYQETQYF
DNA: TGTGCCAGCAGCTTTGGTGGACGGTACCAAGAGACCCAGTACTTC

D: TRBD1
J: TRBJ2-3
V: TRBV6-5
size: few
CDR3: CASSYEGAGGRDTQYF
DNA: TGTGCCAGCAGTTACGAAGGGGCAGGGGGTAGAGATACGCAGTATTTT

D: -
J: TRBJ1-2
V: TRBV7-3
size: few
CDR3: CASSFSGTNYGYTF
DNA: TGTGCCAGCAGCTTTTCAGGGACTAACTATGGCTACACCTTC

D: TRBD2
J: TRBJ2-1
V: TRBV5-1
size: many
CDR3: CASSLSSGGPPDNEQFF
DNA: TGCGCCAGCAGCTTGTCCAGCGGGGGACCACCGGACAATGAGCAGTTCTTC

D: -
J: TRBJ1-5
V: TRBV12-5
size: -
CDR3: CASKADLNLRGDQPQHF
DNA: TGTGCTAGTAAAGCGGACCTGAATCTGAGGGGGGATCAGCCCCAGCATTTT

D: TRBD1
J: TRBJ2-1
V: TRBV6-5
size: -
CDR3: CASSYSRTGGYEQFF
DNA: TGTGCCAGCAGTTACTCCAGAACAGGGGGCTATGAGCAGTTCTTC

D: -
J: TRBJ1-5
V: TRBV28
size: -
CDR3: CATQGTGNQPQHF
DNA: TGTGCCACCCAGGGAACTGGCAATCAGCCCCAGCATTTT

D: TRBD1
J: TRBJ2-5
V: TRBV6-2/TRBV6-3
size: many
CDR3: CASSDRTGQETQYF
DNA: TGTGCCAGCAGCGACCGGACAGGACAAGAGACCCAGTACTTC

D: -
J: TRBJ1-1
V: TRBV9
size: -
CDR3: CASSVGGETEAFF
DNA: TGTGCCAGCAGCGTAGGAGGGGAGACTGAAGCTTTCTTT